The sequence of this T cell receptor beta chain was determined in a study of T-cell reconstitution after alpha-beta-depleted transplantation in children. The length of the CDR3 is 15 residues. V lost 2 bases and J 1 base, leaving 11 bases between the germline ends. Germline CDR1 reads SGDLS; CDR2 reads YYNGEE. The TCRbeta library incorporated unique molecular identifiers. TCRdb reanalysed the PCR reads using MiXCR and keeps one entry per CDR3 protein. The sample lists some 550,000 distinct CDR3 sequences, roughly 23% seen once, with approximately 14% in the top ten. This chain connects TRBV9 to TRBJ2-3; either TRBD1 or TRBD2 may supply D (5 bases each). This clonotype originated in a boy younger than two who had a stem cell transplant for acute myeloid leukemia, so the T cells may come from the graft donor. The specimen was PBMCs, mostly from graft donor cells, collected 360 days after TCRalphabeta/CD19-depleted stem cell transplant. The chain's CDR3 is CASSVQGVRTDTQYF. CDR3 nucleotide sequence: TGTGCCAGCAGCGTCCAGGGAGTACGCACAGATACGCAGTATTTT.